A single sample gave rise to the 10 T cell receptor beta chains below, sequenced in a study of T-cell reconstitution after alpha-beta-depleted transplantation in children. Preparing the TCRbeta library involved the use of unique molecular identifiers. One entry per CDR3 protein results from TCRdb running MiXCR on the PCR reads. The sample lists almost 500,000 distinct CDR3 sequences; about 10% were seen once. The source was PBMCs, collected before TCRalphabeta/CD19-depleted stem cell transplant. These receptors originate from a child between 2 and 9 years old with inherited bone marrow failure, due to receive a stem cell transplant.

The rearrangement joins TRBV20-1 to TRBJ2-1, with a tentative D call TRBD2 (5 bases). Per germline, CDR1 DFQATT and CDR2 SNEGSKA (reference sequence). V lost 0 bases, J lost 4 bases, and 16 bases lay in between. There are 16 residues in the CDR3. The chain's CDR3 is CSAREFKMIAYNEQFF. The CDR3 DNA sequence: TGCAGTGCTAGAGAATTTAAAATGATAGCGTACAATGAGCAGTTCTTC.

The sample holds many counts of this clonotype. The CDR3 protein is CASSPVLAGAPYNEQFF. The CDR3 DNA sequence: TGTGCCAGCTCACCCGTACTAGCGGGAGCGCCCTACAATGAGCAGTTCTTC. The V gene is TRBV18, the J gene TRBJ2-1, with 11 bases that match TRBD2. Per the germline V gene, CDR1 is KGHSH and CDR2 is LQKENI. V shed 3 bases and J 2 bases; nucleotides not matched to a gene: 6. The CDR3 spans 17 residues.

This clonotype has a count of ten or more. The chain is built from TRBV28 and TRBJ2-7; D is ambiguous. V was cut by 6 bases and J by 5 bases, with 8 bases left in between. This CDR3 has 11 amino acids. Germline V gene sequence: CDR1 MDHEN, CDR2 SYDVKM. CDR3 sequence (DNA): TGTGCCAGCAGCACGTCGAACGAGCAGTACTTC. Translating gives CASSTSNEQYF.

This clonotype was counted at least ten times. J is TRBJ2-1 and V is TRBV4-3, with TRBD2 matching over 7 bases. This CDR3 has 16 residues. Germline values: CDR1 LGHNA, CDR2 YSLEER. V lost 3 bases to trimming and J lost 7 bases; unmatched junction nucleotides: 12. CDR3 in DNA: TGCGCCAGCAGCCAGGAGGGACCGGGAGGTGGTAATGAGCAGTTCTTC. It specifies CASSQEGPGGGNEQFF.

This clonotype was detected ten times or more. The rearrangement joins TRBV30 to TRBJ2-3, with D perhaps TRBD2 (6 bases). The germline CDR1 and CDR2 sequences are GTSNPN and SVGIG (reference sequence). The CDR3 is made up of 12 amino acids. V was pared by 5 bases and J by 1 base, with 7 bases between. The CDR3 spells CAWSSGTDTQYF. The CDR3 bases are TGTGCCTGGTCTAGCGGCACAGATACGCAGTATTTT.

This clonotype was seen ten or more times. V usage is TRBV4-2 and J usage is TRBJ2-5; a possible D gene is TRBD2 (5 bases). The CDR3 has 17 amino acids. The germline V and J ends were trimmed by 0 bases and 1 base, with 15 bases remaining between them. Germline values: CDR1 LGHNA, CDR2 YNFKEQ. CDR3 residues: CASSQDTAGHVQETQYF. The DNA of the CDR3 is TGTGCCAGCAGCCAAGATACGGCGGGCCACGTCCAAGAGACCCAGTACTTC.

This clonotype appeared many times. CDR3 protein: CASSYSGGDTEAFF. The CDR3 DNA reads TGTGCCAGCAGTTACTCCGGGGGTGACACTGAAGCTTTCTTT. J is TRBJ1-1 and V is TRBV6-5; perhaps TRBD1 as D (5 bases). CDR1 and CDR2 (germline): MNHEY, SVGAGI. Trimming left V 0 bases short and J 3 bases short, with 8 bases between. This CDR3 region has 14 residues.

This chain connects TRBV15 to TRBJ2-6; D unresolved. CDR1 and CDR2 (germline): LNHNV, YYDKDF (reference sequence). The CDR3 is 14 amino acids. Trimming left V 5 bases short and J 3 bases short, with 8 bases between. The CDR3 loop reads CATSERGGANVLTF. CDR3 nucleotides: TGTGCCACCAGCGAGCGTGGTGGGGCCAACGTCCTGACTTTC.

This clonotype has a count of ten or more. J is TRBJ2-5 and V is TRBV10-2, with TRBD2 identical over 8 bases. V gave up 5 bases and J gave up 3 bases; unmatched junction bases: 2. CDR1 is WSHSY and CDR2 is SAAADI in the germline V gene. The length of the CDR3 is 13 residues. The DNA of the CDR3 is TGCGCCAGCAGTTCGGGGGGGAAAGAGACCCAGTACTTC. As protein: CASSSGGKETQYF.

The V gene is TRBV27, the J gene TRBJ2-1, with D unclear. The length of the CDR3 is 16 residues. Between the trimmed V and J ends, which lost 4 bases and 0 bases, there was a span of 13 bases. Germline V gene data show CDR1 as MNHEY and CDR2 as SMNVEV (reference sequence). CDR3 amino acids: CASSSLGLSSYNEQFF. The CDR3 nucleotides are TGTGCCAGCAGTTCGCTGGGGTTGAGCTCCTACAATGAGCAGTTCTTC.